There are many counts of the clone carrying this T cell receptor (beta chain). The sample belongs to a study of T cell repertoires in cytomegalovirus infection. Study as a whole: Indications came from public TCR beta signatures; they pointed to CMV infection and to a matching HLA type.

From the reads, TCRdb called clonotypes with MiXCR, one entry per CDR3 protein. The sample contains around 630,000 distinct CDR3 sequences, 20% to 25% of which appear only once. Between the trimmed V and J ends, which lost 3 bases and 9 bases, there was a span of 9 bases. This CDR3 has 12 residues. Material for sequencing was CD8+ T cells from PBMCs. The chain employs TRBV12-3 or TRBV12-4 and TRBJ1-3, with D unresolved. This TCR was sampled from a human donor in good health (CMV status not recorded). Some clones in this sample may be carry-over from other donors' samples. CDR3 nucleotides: TGTGCCAGCAGTTTGACTCGGGGCACCATATATTTT. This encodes CASSLTRGTIYF.